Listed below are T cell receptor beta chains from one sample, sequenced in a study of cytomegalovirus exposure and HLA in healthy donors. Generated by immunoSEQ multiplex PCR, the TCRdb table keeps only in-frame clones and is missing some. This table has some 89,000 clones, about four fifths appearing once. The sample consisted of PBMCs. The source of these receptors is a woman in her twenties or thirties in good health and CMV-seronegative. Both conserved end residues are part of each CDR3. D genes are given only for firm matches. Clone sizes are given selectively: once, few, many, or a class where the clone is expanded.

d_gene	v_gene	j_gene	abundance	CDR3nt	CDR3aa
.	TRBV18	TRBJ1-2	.	TGTGCCAGCTCACCGCCGAGCGCGGGTGGCTATGGCTACACCTTC	CASSPPSAGGYGYTF
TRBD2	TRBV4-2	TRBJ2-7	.	TGTGCCAGCAGCCGGTCTAGCGGACCGGGCGAGCAGTACTTC	CASSRSSGPGEQYF
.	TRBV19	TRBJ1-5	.	TGTGCCAGTAGTGTAGCCTCGCGGCATCTCAATCAGCCCCAGCATTTT	CASSVASRHLNQPQHF
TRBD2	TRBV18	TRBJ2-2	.	TGTGCCAGCTCACCCCCGGGAGTAGCGGGAGGCACCGGGGAGCTGTTTTTT	CASSPPGVAGGTGELFF
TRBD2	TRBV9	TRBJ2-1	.	TGTGCCAGCAGCGTAGTCGCCCGGACTAGCCTCAATGAGCAGTTCTTC	CASSVVARTSLNEQFF
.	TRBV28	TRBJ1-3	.	TGTGCCAGCAGCCCCGGGGTAATAGGAAACACCATATATTTT	CASSPGVIGNTIYF
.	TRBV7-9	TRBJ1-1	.	TGTGCCAGCAGCTTGAGAGACGGGGACACTGAAGCTTTCTTT	CASSLRDGDTEAFF
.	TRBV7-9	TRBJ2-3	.	TGTGCCAGCAGCTTAAAATGGGCAGATAGCACAGATACGCAGTATTTT	CASSLKWADSTDTQYF
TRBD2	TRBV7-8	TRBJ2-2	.	TGTGCCAGCAGCTTATATCCCATTAGCGGGATTAACATCGGGGAGCTGTTTTTT	CASSLYPISGINIGELFF
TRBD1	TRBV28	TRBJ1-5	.	TGTGCCAGCAGTATGGACAGGGGCTTGAATCAGCCCCAGCATTTT	CASSMDRGLNQPQHF
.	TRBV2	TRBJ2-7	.	TGTGCCAGCAGTGCTACCGGGACACTCTACGAGCAGTACTTC	CASSATGTLYEQYF
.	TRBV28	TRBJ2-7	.	TGTGCCAGCAGTCCTCGGGGACATGGGATCCTTGAGCAGTACTTC	CASSPRGHGILEQYF
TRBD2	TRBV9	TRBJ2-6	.	TGTGCCAGCAGCCCCGGGGGGTCCGGGGCCAACGTCCTGACTTTC	CASSPGGSGANVLTF
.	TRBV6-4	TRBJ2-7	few	TGTGCCAGGGGCCCAGGGCTAGGGCAGTACTTC	CARGPGLGQYF
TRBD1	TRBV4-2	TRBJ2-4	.	TGTGCCAGCAGCCAATCGGGACAGGGGGAGATCAAAAACATTCAGTACTTC	CASSQSGQGEIKNIQYF
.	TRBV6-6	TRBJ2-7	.	TGTGCCAGCAGTTACTCGCCCCAAGTCGGCGAGCAGTACTTC	CASSYSPQVGEQYF
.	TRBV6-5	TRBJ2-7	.	TGTGCCAGCAGTCTATACGGGACATCTTACGAGCAGTACTTC	CASSLYGTSYEQYF
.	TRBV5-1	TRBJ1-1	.	TGCGCCAGCAGCCAGGACAATGTGAACACTGAAGCTTTCTTT	CASSQDNVNTEAFF
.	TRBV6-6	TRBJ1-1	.	TGTGCCAGCAGTCCACAGGTGAACACTGAAGCTTTCTTT	CASSPQVNTEAFF
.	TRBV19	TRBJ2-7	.	TGTGCCAGTAGGGTCGGTGGAGGTGGCGGCGAGCAGTACTTC	CASRVGGGGGEQYF
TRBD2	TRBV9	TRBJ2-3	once	TGTGCCAGCAGCGGGGGACTAGAAGCCACAGATACGCAGTATTTT	CASSGGLEATDTQYF
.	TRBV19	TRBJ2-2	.	TGTGCCAGTGGACAGATAAACACCGGGGAGCTGTTTTTT	CASGQINTGELFF
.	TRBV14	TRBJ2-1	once	TGTGCCAGCAGCCCGCGGTCCTACAATGAGCAGTTCTTC	CASSPRSYNEQFF
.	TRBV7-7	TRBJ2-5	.	TGTGCTAGCAGCAGAACCGGGACACTACAAGAGACCCAGTACTTC	CASSRTGTLQETQYF
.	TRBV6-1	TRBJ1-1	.	TGTGCCAGCAGTATAAACACTGAAGCTTTCTTT	CASSINTEAFF
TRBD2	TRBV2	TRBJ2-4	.	TGTGCCAGCAGTACTCAGGGACTAGCGGGAGCCTTAGCCAAAAACATTCAGTACTTC	CASSTQGLAGALAKNIQYF
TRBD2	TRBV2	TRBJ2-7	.	TGTGCCAGCAGTGAAGCGCTTGCGCGGGAGGGTAGATACGAGCAGTACTTC	CASSEALAREGRYEQYF
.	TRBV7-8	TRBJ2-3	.	TGTGCCAGCAGCTTAGACAGGGGCACAGATACGCAGTATTTT	CASSLDRGTDTQYF
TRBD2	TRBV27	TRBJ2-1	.	TGTGCCAGCAGTTTAGGATTGGCTAGCGGCATTACCTATGAGCAGTTCTTC	CASSLGLASGITYEQFF
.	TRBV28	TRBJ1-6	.	TGTGCCAGCAGCAACCATGTCGGGTTGATTCAGAATTCACCCCTCCACTTT	CASSNHVGLIQNSPLHF
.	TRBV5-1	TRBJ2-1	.	TGCGCCAGCAGCTTGGATTGGGGGGTGAATGAGCAGTTCTTC	CASSLDWGVNEQFF
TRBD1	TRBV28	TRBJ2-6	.	TGTGCCAGCAGTGACAGGGCTGGGGCCAACGTCCTGACTTTC	CASSDRAGANVLTF
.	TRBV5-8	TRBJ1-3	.	TGTGCCAGCAGCTTGGTCCTCCGTTCGTTCGGGGGGGCCGGGGAAAACACCATATATTTT	CASSLVLRSFGGAGENTIYF
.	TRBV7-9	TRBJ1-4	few	TGTGCCAGCAGTTTTCTCGACAGCAATGAAAAACTGTTTTTT	CASSFLDSNEKLFF
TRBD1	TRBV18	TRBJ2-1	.	TGTGCCAGCTCACCCGACAGGGACGGAAATGAGCAGTTCTTC	CASSPDRDGNEQFF
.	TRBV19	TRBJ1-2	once	TGTGCCAGTAGTATAGGCGCGGGAGGGAGTAAAAGTGGCTACACCTTC	CASSIGAGGSKSGYTF
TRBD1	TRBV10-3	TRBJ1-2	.	TGTGCCATCAGTGAGTCGACAGGGGGCTATGGCTACACCTTC	CAISESTGGYGYTF
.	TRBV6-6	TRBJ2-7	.	TGTGCCAGCAGTTCGGACTATGTTTACGAGCAGTACTTC	CASSSDYVYEQYF
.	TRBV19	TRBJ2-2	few	TGTGCCAGTAGTCAAAAGGGACAAAACACCGGGGAGCTGTTTTTT	CASSQKGQNTGELFF
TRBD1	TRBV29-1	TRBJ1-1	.	TGCAGCGTTGAAGACGGAGACAGGGGCGCGATAGGGACTGAAGCTTTCTTT	CSVEDGDRGAIGTEAFF
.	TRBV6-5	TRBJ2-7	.	TGTGCCAGCAGCCAACAGGCTAGCGCCTACGAGCAGTACTTC	CASSQQASAYEQYF
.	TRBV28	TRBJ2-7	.	TGTGCCAGCAGCCTTTCCCCCGATTGGGCAACCTACGAGCAGTACTTC	CASSLSPDWATYEQYF
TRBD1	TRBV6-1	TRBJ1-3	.	TGTGCCAGCAAGACAGGGAGGAACTCTGGAAACACCATATATTTT	CASKTGRNSGNTIYF
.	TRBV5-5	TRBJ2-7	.	TGTGCCAGCAGCTACCGCTGGCAGGGCCTTTACGAGCAGTACTTC	CASSYRWQGLYEQYF
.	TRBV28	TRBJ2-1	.	TGTGCCAGCCAAGGACTTATCAATGAGCAGTTCTTC	CASQGLINEQFF
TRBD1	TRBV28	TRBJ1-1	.	TGTGCCAGCACCCAACAGGACAGGTTGAACACTGAAGCTTTCTTT	CASTQQDRLNTEAFF
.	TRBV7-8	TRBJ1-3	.	TGTGCCAGCAGCTTAGCCTGGCCAGGAACTGGAAACACCATATATTTT	CASSLAWPGTGNTIYF
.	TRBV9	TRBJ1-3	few	TGTGCCAGCAGCGTCACAGACTCTGGAAACACCATATATTTT	CASSVTDSGNTIYF
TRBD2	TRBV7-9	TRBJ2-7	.	TGTGCCAGCAGCTTAGCGTCTCTGGCGGGAGTGGGCGAGCAGTACTTC	CASSLASLAGVGEQYF
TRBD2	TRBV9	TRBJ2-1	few	TGTGCCAGCAACATAGCGGGGAGTAACCCCCATGAGCAGTTCTTC	CASNIAGSNPHEQFF
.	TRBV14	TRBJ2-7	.	TGTGCCAGCAGAGTGGGAGGATCCTACGAGCAGTACTTC	CASRVGGSYEQYF
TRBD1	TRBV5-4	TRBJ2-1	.	TGTGCCAGCAGCATTACACAGGGGGCGCGGGTCAATGAGCAGTTCTTC	CASSITQGARVNEQFF
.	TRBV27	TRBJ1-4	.	TGTGCCAGCAAGTCGCAGGCCTTGAATGAAAAACTGTTTTTT	CASKSQALNEKLFF
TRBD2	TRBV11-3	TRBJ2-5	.	TGTGCCAGCAGCAAAGGAGGACTAGCGGGAGGTCCCCAAGAGACCCAGTACTTC	CASSKGGLAGGPQETQYF
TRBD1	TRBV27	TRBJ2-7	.	TGTGCCAGCAGCCCATATTTACAGGGGGGCTACGAGCAGTACTTC	CASSPYLQGGYEQYF
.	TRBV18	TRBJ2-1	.	TGTGCCAGCTCACCAGTCGATGAGCAGTTCTTC	CASSPVDEQFF